These 17 T cell receptor beta chains share one sample of origin, sequenced in a study of blood T cell repertoires in COVID-19. Sequencing was performed with immunoSEQ multiplex PCR; in TCRdb, only in-frame clones are kept and a portion is missing. The data hold 70,000 or so clones, with around 74% observed a single time. Sequenced material: peripheral blood. The source of these receptors is a man aged 55 to 69 with COVID-19, enrolled during active disease.

The chain joins TRBV19 to TRBJ1-6; no reliable D call. CDR1 and CDR2 from the germline V gene are LNHDA and SQIVND (reference sequence). Trimming left V 7 bases short and J 6 bases short, with 10 bases between. The CDR3 runs to 13 residues. CDR3 loop: CASKEVSNSPLHF. The CDR3 DNA reads TGTGCCAGTAAGGAGGTCTCTAATTCACCCCTCCACTTT. The full variable domain, completed using reference TRBV19 and TRBJ1-6, is DGGITQSPKYLFRKEGQNVTLSCEQNLNHDAMYWYRQDPGQGLRLIYYSQIVNDFQKGDIAEGYSVSREKKESFPLTVTSAQKNPTAFYLCASKEVSNSPLHFGNGTRLTVT.

V gene TRBV6-5 combines with J gene TRBJ1-1; D gene ambiguous. Germline CDR1 is MNHEY and CDR2 is SVGAGI. V lost 5 bases to trimming and J lost 3 bases, with 4 bases between them. The CDR3 runs 11 residues. CDR3 nucleotides: TGTGCCAGCAGTCCGTACACTGAAGCTTTCTTT. It encodes CASSPYTEAFF.

CDR3 region: CASSLMATGGKNEQYF. The CDR3, as DNA: TGTGCCAGCAGCTTAATGGCGACAGGGGGTAAAAACGAGCAGTACTTC. This rearrangement joins TRBV5-5 to TRBJ2-7; 9 bases map to TRBD1. CDR1 is SGHKS, CDR2 YYEKEE, per germline (reference sequence). The CDR3 extends over 16 amino acids. The V and J ends lost 2 bases and 5 bases, in that order; junction bases with no gene match: 11.

This rearrangement joins TRBV6-1 to TRBJ2-1; D unclear. Germline V gene sequence: CDR1 MNHNS, CDR2 SASEGT. CDR3 length: 16 amino acids. Trimming took off 3 bases at V and 0 bases at J, with 12 bases between the two ends. Written as DNA, the CDR3 is TGTGCCAGCAGTGAGCCCCGTTGGAGCTCCTACAATGAGCAGTTCTTC. This sequence encodes CASSEPRWSSYNEQFF.

This sequence joins TRBV6-1 and TRBJ1-1, with D unclear. The CDR3 is made up of 14 amino acids. Germline CDR1 MNHNS, CDR2 SASEGT. The V gene lost 2 bases and the J gene lost 6 bases, with 13 bases spanning the gap. The CDR3 DNA reads TGTGCCAGCAGTGAACGGGTGGGGAGAGCTGAAGCTTTCTTT. Residues: CASSERVGRAEAFF.

The chain recombines TRBV3-1 (or the pseudogene TRBV3-2) with TRBJ2-7; 7 bases agree with TRBD2. Trimming at V came to 0 bases and at J to 3 bases, leaving 5 bases not matched to a gene. This CDR3 has 15 amino acids. The germline CDR1 and CDR2 sequences are LGHDT and YNNKEL (reference sequence). CDR3 amino acids: CASSQEAGVGYEQYF. Written as DNA, the CDR3 is TGTGCCAGCAGCCAAGAGGCGGGAGTGGGCTACGAGCAGTACTTC.

The V call is TRBV7-6, the J call TRBJ2-1, with D possibly TRBD2 on 5 matching bases. The CDR3 consists of 15 residues. With 4 bases removed from V and 6 bases from J, the gap between germline ends came to 16 bases. From germline, CDR1 is SGHVS and CDR2 FNYEAQ. The CDR3: CASSSGNAGGNEQFF. The CDR3 DNA sequence: TGTGCCAGCAGCTCCGGGAACGCAGGAGGCAATGAGCAGTTCTTC.

The chain uses TRBV6-5 and TRBJ2-3; TRBD1 is a possible D gene (5 bases). Germline V gene data show CDR1 as MNHEY and CDR2 as SVGAGI. V was cut by 8 bases and J by 2 bases, with 11 bases left in between. The CDR3 is 13 amino acids. Written as DNA, the CDR3 is TGTGCCAGCGTGGGGCGATACACAGATACGCAGTATTTT. Translation: CASVGRYTDTQYF.

V is TRBV12-5 and J is TRBJ1-3; D not resolved. From germline, CDR1 is LGHNT and CDR2 FRNRAP. The CDR3 contains 12 residues. V gave up 3 bases and J gave up 3 bases, with 3 bases separating them. CDR3 DNA sequence: TGTGCTAGTGGTTTACATGGAAACACCATATATTTT. Translated: CASGLHGNTIYF. The variable domain in full, with the rest retrieved from reference TRBV12-5 and TRBJ1-3, is DARVTQTPRHKVTEMGQEVTMRCQPILGHNTVFWYRQTMMQGLELLAYFRNRAPLDDSGMPKDRFSAEMPDATLATLKIQPSEPRDSAVYFCASGLHGNTIYFGEGSWLTVV.

This sequence joins TRBV6-2 or TRBV6-3 and TRBJ2-3, with a weak D call TRBD1 (6 bases). V lost 5 bases, J lost 7 bases, and 10 bases lay in between. The length of the CDR3 is 12 residues. CDR1 is MNHEY and CDR2 is SVGEGT in the germline V gene. CDR3: CASSQDRNTQYF. CDR3 in DNA: TGTGCCAGCAGTCAAGACAGGAATACGCAGTATTTT.

The V call is TRBV2, the J call TRBJ1-3; D is perhaps TRBD1 (6 bases). Between the trimmed V and J ends, which lost 0 bases and 4 bases, there was a span of 7 bases. CDR1 and CDR2 (germline): SNHLY, FYNNEI. The CDR3 contains 14 residues. The CDR3, as DNA: TGTGCCAGCAGTGAAGCAGGGGGAGGAAACACCATATATTTT. Translating gives CASSEAGGGNTIYF. The whole variable domain, remainder taken from reference TRBV2 and TRBJ1-3, is EPEVTQTPSHQVTQMGQEVILRCVPISNHLYFYWYRQILGQKVEFLVSFYNNEISEKSEIFDDQFSVERPDGSNFTLKIRSTKLEDSAMYFCASSEAGGGNTIYFGEGSWLTVV.

This clone is a singleton in its sample. The CDR3 DNA reads TGTGTCAGAAGCCCCTACCCGCAGGGAAAAGATACGCAGTATTTT. Amino acid sequence: CVRSPYPQGKDTQYF. The chain combines TRBV7-5 with TRBJ2-3; the table's D call of TRBD1 was not tested on the DNA. TRBV7-5 is designated a pseudogene. This CDR3 region has 15 residues.

This clone came up many times. This rearrangement joins TRBV9 to TRBJ2-3; 11 bases agree with TRBD2. Germline values: CDR1 SGDLS, CDR2 YYNGEE. The V segment lost 3 bases and the J segment 5 bases; nucleotides outside the gene matches: 5. There are 15 residues in the CDR3. The CDR3 DNA reads as TGTGCCAGCAGCGCTACTAGCGGGGGAAGAGATACGCAGTATTTT. Encoded protein: CASSATSGGRDTQYF.

In its sample, this clone was seen once. The V call is TRBV9, the J call TRBJ2-7; D may be TRBD2 (6 bases). The CDR3 has 13 amino acids. The germline V gene encodes CDR1 SGDLS and CDR2 YYNGEE. Deletions cut 2 bases from V and 6 bases from J, with 12 bases between. This chain's CDR3 is CASSVGVGGEQYF. The CDR3 DNA follows: TGTGCCAGCAGCGTTGGTGTGGGAGGCGAGCAGTACTTC.

The chain joins TRBV14 to TRBJ1-1; D is possibly TRBD1 (5 bases). Between the trimmed V and J ends, which lost 0 bases and 6 bases, there was a span of 11 bases. Germline V lookup: CDR1 SGHDN, CDR2 FVKESK. This CDR3 has 14 residues. CDR3 loop: CASSQEIRAPEAFF. The CDR3 region has the DNA TGTGCCAGCAGCCAAGAGATCAGGGCCCCTGAAGCTTTCTTT. Based on the CDR3 plus reference TRBV14 and TRBJ1-1, the full variable domain is EAGVTQFPSHSVIEKGQTVTLRCDPISGHDNLYWYRRVMGKEIKFLLHFVKESKQDESGMPNNRFLAERTGGTYSTLKVQPAELEDSGVYFCASSQEIRAPEAFFGQGTRLTVV.

The chain couples TRBV5-4 to TRBJ2-4; TRBD2 matches 8 bases. Germline V gene data show CDR1 as SGHNT and CDR2 as YYREEE (reference sequence). With 2 bases clipped from V and 7 bases from J, the junction kept 2 bases outside the gene matches. This CDR3 has 13 residues. The CDR3 region is CASSFPGGNIQYF. CDR3 DNA sequence: TGTGCCAGCAGCTTTCCGGGGGGGAACATTCAGTACTTC.

The rearrangement joins TRBV9 to TRBJ1-3; a possible D gene is TRBD1 (5 bases). The CDR3 contains 17 residues. V was clipped by 2 bases and J by 0 bases, with 15 bases between them. Germline loops: CDR1 SGDLS, CDR2 YYNGEE. The CDR3 DNA reads TGTGCCAGCAGCGTGGGAAGGGGTTTTATCTCTGGAAACACCATATATTTT. This encodes CASSVGRGFISGNTIYF.